This is a list of T cell receptor beta chains from one sample in a study of T cell changes during pregnancy in multiple sclerosis. Assay: immunoSEQ multiplex PCR; the TCRdb copy retains only in-frame clones and omits some. The sample carries about 100,000 clones, about 94% recorded once. The input for sequencing was peripheral blood, taken before pregnancy. The source of these receptors is a female donor with multiple sclerosis, enrolled in a pregnancy study. The CDR3 runs from the conserved cysteine through the conserved F or W. D genes are given only for firm matches. Not every row has a clone size; where given, it reads once, few, many or a size class.

>TRBJ2-7|.|TRBV5-1|.
CASTEGYEQYF
TGCGCCAGCACCGAGGGCTACGAGCAGTACTTC
>TRBJ2-1|once|TRBV9|TRBD2
CASSVGPQPGGFRNEQFF
TGTGCCAGCAGCGTAGGACCTCAACCGGGAGGGTTCCGCAATGAGCAGTTCTTC
>TRBJ2-1|.|TRBV19|.
CASSMGSLHNEQFF
TGTGCCAGTAGTATGGGGAGTCTCCACAATGAGCAGTTCTTC
>TRBJ1-2|.|TRBV6-9|.
CASSYLGRGNYGYTF
TGTGCCAGCAGTTATCTGGGCAGGGGAAACTATGGCTACACCTTC
>TRBJ2-5|.|TRBV25-1|TRBD2
CARCRQREAPYQETQYF
TGTGCCAGATGTCGTCAGCGGGAGGCGCCGTACCAAGAGACCCAGTACTTC
>TRBJ1-1|.|TRBV29-1|.
CSVVLRQAYTEAFF
TGCAGCGTTGTCTTGAGACAGGCCTACACTGAAGCTTTCTTT
>TRBJ2-7|.|TRBV10-3|TRBD2
CAIKPGGSYEQYF
TGTGCCATCAAGCCGGGGGGCTCCTACGAGCAGTACTTC
>TRBJ1-5|.|TRBV4-2|TRBD1
CASSQDWTGNQPQHF
TGTGCCAGCAGCCAAGATTGGACAGGAAACCAGCCCCAGCATTTT
>TRBJ2-7|once|TRBV7-9|.
CASSLGAGGRYF
TGTGCCAGCAGCTTAGGGGCGGGCGGACGGTACTTC
>TRBJ2-7|.|TRBV5-6|TRBD1
CASSLGTGGYEQYF
TGTGCCAGCAGCTTGGGGACAGGGGGCTACGAGCAGTACTTC
>TRBJ1-2|.|TRBV7-6|TRBD1
CASSLVSGQGYGYTF
TGTGCCAGCAGCTTAGTTTCGGGACAGGGTTATGGCTACACCTTC
>TRBJ2-2|once|TRBV5-4|TRBD1
CASSRGQAGTGELFF
TGTGCCAGCAGCCGGGGACAGGCGGGCACCGGGGAGCTGTTTTTT
>TRBJ1-3|.|TRBV7-9|TRBD1
CASRMDRTGTEKNTIYF
TGTGCCAGCAGGATGGATAGGACAGGGACGGAGAAAAACACCATATATTTT
>TRBJ1-1|.|TRBV28|TRBD1
CASRLGQGTTEAFF
TGTGCCAGCAGGCTTGGACAGGGTACCACTGAAGCTTTCTTT
>TRBJ2-7|.|TRBV27|.
CASSLAPGIEQYF
TGTGCCAGCAGTTTGGCGCCGGGGATCGAGCAGTACTTC
>TRBJ1-1|.|TRBV19|TRBD1
CASSMIGTAMNTEAFF
TGTGCCAGTAGTATGATCGGGACAGCCATGAACACTGAAGCTTTCTTT
>TRBJ2-7|.|TRBV21-1|.
CASSGLAETYEQYF
TGTGCCAGCAGTGGACTAGCGGAAACCTACGAGCAGTACTTC
>TRBJ2-7|.|TRBV5-4|.
CASSPWGDSYEQYF
TGTGCCAGCAGCCCGTGGGGGGACTCCTACGAGCAGTACTTC
>TRBJ2-7|.|TRBV19|.
CASSIAADSSTYEQYF
TGTGCCAGTAGTATCGCGGCGGACAGCTCAACCTACGAGCAGTACTTC
>TRBJ2-7|.|TRBV27|.
CASSYSAQGEQYF
TGTGCCAGCAGTTACTCGGCCCAGGGTGAGCAGTACTTC
>TRBJ1-5|.|TRBV25-1|.
CASGFNQPQHF
TGTGCCAGCGGCTTCAACCAGCCCCAGCATTTT
>TRBJ2-1|.|TRBV9|.
CASSVGTPYLLSYNEQFF
TGTGCCAGCAGCGTCGGGACTCCTTATCTCCTCTCCTACAATGAGCAGTTCTTC
>TRBJ2-7|.|TRBV5-4|TRBD2
CASRLAGGGYEQYF
TGTGCCAGCAGGCTAGCGGGAGGTGGGTACGAGCAGTACTTC